The 11 T cell receptor beta chains below come from one sample, sequenced in a study of cytomegalovirus exposure and HLA in healthy donors. In the PCR, 60 Vbeta and 13 Jbeta primers were used. The repertoire was sequenced with immunoSEQ multiplex PCR; TCRdb's copy has only in-frame clones and lacks some. Of 150,000 or so clones in the sample, 80% to 90% were seen once. The sample taken for sequencing was PBMCs. Receptors were obtained from a woman aged 18-30 years in good health and CMV-seronegative.

The chain recombines TRBV19 with TRBJ2-5; the match to TRBD1 covers 9 bases. The CDR3 loop spans 15 amino acids. V trimming: 3 bases; J trimming: 2 bases; junction bases outside the gene matches: 4. The V gene's germline CDR1 is LNHDA and CDR2 SQIVND (reference sequence). This CDR3 reads CASSMGTGLQETQYF. CDR3 DNA: TGTGCCAGTAGTATGGGGACAGGGTTACAAGAGACCCAGTACTTC.

The V gene is TRBV28, the J gene TRBJ2-7; tentative D call: TRBD1 (6 bases). The germline CDR1 and CDR2 sequences are MDHEN and SYDVKM. V was clipped by 6 bases and J by 12 bases, with 27 bases between them. CDR3 length equals 15 residues. The CDR3 sequence: CASRAVNRAVLVPYF. For the CDR3, the DNA is TGTGCCAGCAGGGCCGTGAACAGGGCGGTGCTCGTCCCGTACTTC.

In its sample, this clone was seen a few times. V usage is TRBV28 and J usage is TRBJ1-1, with TRBD1 matching 11 bases. Trimming took 5 bases from V and 5 from J; bases not matched to a gene: 10. The CDR3 covers 16 residues. Germline CDR1 is MDHEN and CDR2 is SYDVKM. The CDR3: CASSLPGQGVGTEAFF. The CDR3 DNA sequence: TGTGCCAGCAGTCTACCGGGACAGGGGGTCGGGACTGAAGCTTTCTTT. Looking up the rest from reference TRBV28 and TRBJ1-1 gives the full variable domain: DVKVTQSSRYLVKRTGEKVFLECVQDMDHENMFWYRQDPGLGLRLIYFSYDVKMKEKGDIPEGYSVSREKKERFSLILESASTNQTSMYLCASSLPGQGVGTEAFFGQGTRLTVV.

This chain links TRBV28 with TRBJ2-7, with TRBD2 matching 9 bases. The germline V gene has CDR1 MDHEN and CDR2 SYDVKM. Germline trimming cut 5 bases from V and 2 bases from J; bases unmatched to any gene: 7. The CDR3 is 15 residues long. In nucleotides, the CDR3 is TGTGCCAGCAGTGACACGGGACTAGCCCCCTACGAGCAGTACTTC. Its translation is CASSDTGLAPYEQYF.

The chain combines TRBV11-3 with TRBJ2-3, with unresolved D. The CDR3 length is 14 residues. Trimming removed 1 base from V and 0 bases from J, with 5 bases in between. The V gene's germline CDR1 is SGHNT and CDR2 YENEEA. CDR3 sequence (DNA): TGTGCCAGCAGCTTAGTCCTGAGCACAGATACGCAGTATTTT. This gives the protein CASSLVLSTDTQYF.

The chain links TRBV29-1 to TRBJ1-3; D gene uncertain. Trimming took off 4 bases at V and 2 bases at J, with 9 bases between the two ends. The CDR3 runs to 13 residues. CDR1 is SQVTM, CDR2 ANQGSEA, per germline. Written as DNA, the CDR3 is TGCAGCGTTGCTCCGGTGGCTGGAAACACCATATATTTT. Amino acids: CSVAPVAGNTIYF. Using reference TRBV29-1 and TRBJ1-3 for the parts outside the CDR3, the full variable domain is SAVISQKPSRDICQRGTSLTIQCQVDSQVTMMFWYRQQPGQSLTLIATANQGSEATYESGFVIDKFPISRPNLTFSTLTVSNMSPEDSSIYLCSVAPVAGNTIYFGEGSWLTVV.

J is TRBJ1-1 and V is TRBV5-6, with 7 bases aligning to TRBD1. Germline trimming cut 4 bases from V and 0 bases from J; bases unmatched to any gene: 6. The germline gives CDR1 SGHDT, CDR2 YYEEEE. This CDR3 contains 15 residues. The CDR3 reads CASSALQGLNTEAFF. The CDR3 nucleotides read TGTGCCAGCAGCGCGTTACAGGGGTTGAACACTGAAGCTTTCTTT. Full variable domain (remainder filled in from reference TRBV5-6 and TRBJ1-1): DAGVTQSPTHLIKTRGQQVTLRCSPKSGHDTVSWYQQALGQGPQFIFQYYEEEERQRGNFPDRFSGHQFPNYSSELNVNALLLGDSALYLCASSALQGLNTEAFFGQGTRLTVV.

The rearrangement links TRBV21-1 to TRBJ1-5; TRBD1, the table's D call, was not compared with the DNA. TRBV21-1 is recorded as a pseudogene. The CDR3 has 15 amino acids. This CDR3 is CASSKALTDCQPQHF. The CDR3 nucleotides read TGTGCCAGCAGCAAAGCGCTGACAGATTGTCAGCCCCAGCATTTT.

This sequence joins TRBV7-8 and TRBJ2-5; 7 nucleotides match TRBD2. The V segment lost 0 bases and the J segment 5 bases; nucleotides outside the gene matches: 18. The germline CDR1 and CDR2 sequences are SGHVS and FQNEAQ. The CDR3 sequence is 19 residues long. For the CDR3, the DNA is TGTGCCAGCAGCTTAGCAGCTCCTTGGGGGAGGGAGGTGGAGGAGACCCAGTACTTC. Translating gives CASSLAAPWGREVEETQYF.

The V and J genes are TRBV7-9 and TRBJ2-1; 12 bases map to TRBD2. CDR1 and CDR2 (germline): SEHNR, FQNEAQ (reference sequence). The CDR3 covers 14 residues. Trimming took 1 base from V and 12 from J; bases not matched to a gene: 4. The chain's CDR3 is CASSLGLAGASQFF. The CDR3 bases are TGTGCCAGCAGCTTAGGACTAGCGGGAGCTTCGCAGTTCTTC.

The chain is built from TRBV10-3 and TRBJ2-1, with a possible D match to TRBD1 (6 bases). Germline V lookup: CDR1 ENHRY, CDR2 SYGVKD. V was pared by 3 bases and J by 1 base, with 19 bases between. This CDR3 comprises 18 residues. In DNA, the CDR3 is TGTGCCATCAGTGATCACCGGAAGGTAGGACAGTCCTACAATGAGCAGTTCTTC. Its translation is CAISDHRKVGQSYNEQFF.